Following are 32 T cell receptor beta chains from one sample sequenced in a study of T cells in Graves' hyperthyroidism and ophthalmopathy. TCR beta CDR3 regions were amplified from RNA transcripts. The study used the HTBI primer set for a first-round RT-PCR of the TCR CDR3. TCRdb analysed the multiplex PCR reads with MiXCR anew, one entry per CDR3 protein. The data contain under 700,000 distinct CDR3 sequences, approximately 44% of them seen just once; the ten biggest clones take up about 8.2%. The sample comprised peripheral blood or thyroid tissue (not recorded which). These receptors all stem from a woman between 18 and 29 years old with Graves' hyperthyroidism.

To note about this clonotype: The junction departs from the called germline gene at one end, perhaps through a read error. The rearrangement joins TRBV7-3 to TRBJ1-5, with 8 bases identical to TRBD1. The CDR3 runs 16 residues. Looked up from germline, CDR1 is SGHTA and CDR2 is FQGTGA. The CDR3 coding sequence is TGCGCCAGCAGCCAAACAGGGGGAAGGGTCGGTCAGCCCCAGCATTTT. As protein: CASSQTGGRVGQPQHF.

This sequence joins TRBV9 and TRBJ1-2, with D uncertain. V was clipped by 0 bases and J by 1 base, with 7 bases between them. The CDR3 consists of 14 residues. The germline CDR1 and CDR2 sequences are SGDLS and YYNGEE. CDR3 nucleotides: TGTGCCAGCAGCGTAGATTCAGATAACTATGGCTACACCTTC. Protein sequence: CASSVDSDNYGYTF. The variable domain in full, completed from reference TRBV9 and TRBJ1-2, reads DSGVTQTPKHLITATGQRVTLRCSPRSGDLSVYWYQQSLDQGLQFLIQYYNGEERAKGNILERFSAQQFPDLHSELNLSSLELGDSALYFCASSVDSDNYGYTFGSGTRLTVV.

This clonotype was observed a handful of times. The CDR3 protein is CASSSTNPQTQYF. The CDR3 DNA reads as TGTGCCAGTAGTAGCACAAACCCCCAGACCCAGTACTTC. The rearrangement joins TRBV19 to TRBJ2-5; D remains ambiguous. The CDR3 extends over 13 amino acids. The V end was cut by 4 bases, the J end by 6 bases, with 12 bases between. Germline V gene data show CDR1 as LNHDA and CDR2 as SQIVND (reference sequence).

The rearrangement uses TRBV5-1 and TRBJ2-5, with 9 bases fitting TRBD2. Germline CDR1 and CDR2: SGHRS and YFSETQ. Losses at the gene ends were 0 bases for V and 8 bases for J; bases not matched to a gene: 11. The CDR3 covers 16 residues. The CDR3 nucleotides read TGCGCCAGCAGCTTGGCGGGACTAGCCCTAAGGATAACCCAGTACTTC. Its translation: CASSLAGLALRITQYF.

CDR3 coding DNA: TGCAGCGGGGAGAGCTCCTACAATGAGCAGTTCTTC. The encoded protein is CSGESSYNEQFF. The chain has TRBV29-1 and TRBJ2-1, with D possibly being TRBD2 (5 bases). Germline values: CDR1 SQVTM, CDR2 ANQGSEA. CDR3 length: 12 residues. The V end lost 7 bases, the J end lost 0 bases, and 7 bases lay between the germline ends.

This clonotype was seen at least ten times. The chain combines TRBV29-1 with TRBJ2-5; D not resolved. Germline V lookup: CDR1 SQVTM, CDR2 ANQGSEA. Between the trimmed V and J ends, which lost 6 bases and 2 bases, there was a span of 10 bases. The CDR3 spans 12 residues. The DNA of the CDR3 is TGCAGCGTAGTACAGAGACAAGAGACCCAGTACTTC. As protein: CSVVQRQETQYF.

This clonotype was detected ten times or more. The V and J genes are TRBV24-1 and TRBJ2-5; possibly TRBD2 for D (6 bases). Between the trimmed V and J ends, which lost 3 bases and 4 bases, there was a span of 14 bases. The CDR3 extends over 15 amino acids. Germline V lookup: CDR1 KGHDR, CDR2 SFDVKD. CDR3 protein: CATSDTGVRRETQYF. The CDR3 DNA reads TGTGCCACCAGTGATACGGGAGTAAGGAGAGAGACCCAGTACTTC.

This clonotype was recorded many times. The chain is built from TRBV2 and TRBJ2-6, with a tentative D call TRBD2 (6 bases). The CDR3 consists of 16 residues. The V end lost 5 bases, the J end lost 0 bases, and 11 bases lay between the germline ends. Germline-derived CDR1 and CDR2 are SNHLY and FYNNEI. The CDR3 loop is CASSIGTFSGANVLTF. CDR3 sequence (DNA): TGTGCCAGCAGTATCGGGACTTTCTCTGGGGCCAACGTCCTGACTTTC.

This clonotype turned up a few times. CDR3 sequence: CASSNGLGTDGYTF. The CDR3 DNA reads as TGTGCCAGCAGCAATGGTTTGGGGACAGATGGCTACACCTTC. The J gene is TRBJ1-2, the V gene TRBV11-2, with 7 bases lining up with TRBD1. Germline CDR1 and CDR2: SGHAT and FQNNGV. With V trimmed by 5 bases and J by 6 bases, 9 bases remained unmatched. This CDR3 spans 14 amino acids.

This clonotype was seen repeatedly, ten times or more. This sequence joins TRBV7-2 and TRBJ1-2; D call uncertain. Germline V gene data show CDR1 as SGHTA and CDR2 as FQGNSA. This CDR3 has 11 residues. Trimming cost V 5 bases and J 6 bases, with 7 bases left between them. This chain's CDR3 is CASSPLHGYTF. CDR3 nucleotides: TGTGCCAGCAGCCCCCTGCATGGCTACACCTTC.

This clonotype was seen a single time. The DNA for the CDR3 is TGTGCCAGCAGTTACAGTGATAGCAATCAGCCCAGGCATTTT. Its translation is CASSYSDSNQPRHF. The gene calls are TRBV6-2 or TRBV6-3 and TRBJ1-5; D not resolved. Germline-derived CDR1 and CDR2 are MNHEY and SVGEGT. The CDR3 loop spans 14 amino acids. The germline V and J ends were trimmed by 2 bases and 15 bases, with 20 bases remaining between them.

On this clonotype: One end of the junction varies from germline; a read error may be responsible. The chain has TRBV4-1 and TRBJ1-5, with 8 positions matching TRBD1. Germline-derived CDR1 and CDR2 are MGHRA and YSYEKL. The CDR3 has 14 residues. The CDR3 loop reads CASGQDRRTGQRHF. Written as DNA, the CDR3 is TGCGCCAGCGGCCAAGATAGGAGGACAGGGCAACGGCATTTT.

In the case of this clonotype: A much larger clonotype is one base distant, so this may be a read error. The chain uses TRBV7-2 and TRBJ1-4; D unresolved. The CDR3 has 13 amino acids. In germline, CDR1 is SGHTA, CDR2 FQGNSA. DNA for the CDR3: TGTGCCAGCAGCTTAGCGGGTGGTGAAAAACTGCTTTTT. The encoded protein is CASSLAGGEKLLF.

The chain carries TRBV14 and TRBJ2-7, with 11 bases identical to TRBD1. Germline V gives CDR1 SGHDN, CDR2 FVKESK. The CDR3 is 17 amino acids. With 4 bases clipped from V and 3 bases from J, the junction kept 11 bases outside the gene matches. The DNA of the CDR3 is TGTGCCAGCAGCCCCTTCCGGGACAGGGGGTTCGACTACGAGCAGTACTTC. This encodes CASSPFRDRGFDYEQYF.

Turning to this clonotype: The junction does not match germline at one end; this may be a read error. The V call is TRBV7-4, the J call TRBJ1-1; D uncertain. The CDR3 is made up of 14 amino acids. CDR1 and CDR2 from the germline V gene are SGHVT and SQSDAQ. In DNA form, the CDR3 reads TGCGCCAGCAGCCAAGTGGGCCCGAACACTGAAGCTTTCTTT. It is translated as CASSQVGPNTEAFF.

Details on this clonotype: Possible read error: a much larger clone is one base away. CDR3 residues: CASSDETGGEAEAFF. The CDR3 DNA sequence: TGTGCCAGCAGCGACGAGACAGGGGGCGAGGCTGAAGCTTTCTTT. This chain links TRBV7-6 with TRBJ1-1; TRBD1 aligns across 10 bases. The CDR3 consists of 15 residues. With V trimmed by 5 bases and J by 6 bases, 9 bases remained unmatched. Germline CDR1 SGHVS, CDR2 FNYEAQ.

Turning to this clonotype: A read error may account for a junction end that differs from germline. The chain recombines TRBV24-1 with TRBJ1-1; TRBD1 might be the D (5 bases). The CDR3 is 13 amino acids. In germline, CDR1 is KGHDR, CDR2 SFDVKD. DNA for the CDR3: TGTGCCAGCAGTGAGGGGTTGTGGACTGAAGCTTTCTTT. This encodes CASSEGLWTEAFF.

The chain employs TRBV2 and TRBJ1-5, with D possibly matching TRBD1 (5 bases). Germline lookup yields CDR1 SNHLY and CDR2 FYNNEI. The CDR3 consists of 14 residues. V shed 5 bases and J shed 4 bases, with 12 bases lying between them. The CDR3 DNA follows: TGTGCCAGCAGTCCTAAGACAGCTAATCAGCCCCAGCATTTT. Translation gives CASSPKTANQPQHF.

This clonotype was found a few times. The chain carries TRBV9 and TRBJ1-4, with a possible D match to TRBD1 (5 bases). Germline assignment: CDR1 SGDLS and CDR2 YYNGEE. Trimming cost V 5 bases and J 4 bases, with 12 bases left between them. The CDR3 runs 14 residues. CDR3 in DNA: TGTGCCAGCAGTGCGACAGCGTATAATGAAAAACTGTTTTTT. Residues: CASSATAYNEKLFF.

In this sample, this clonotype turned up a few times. Here the CDR3 reads CAILADTEAFF. CDR3 DNA: TGTGCCATTCTGGCAGACACTGAAGCTTTCTTT. This rearrangement joins TRBV7-2 to TRBJ1-1; no definite D call. Trimming removed 10 bases from V and 3 bases from J, with 9 bases in between. Germline V gives CDR1 SGHTA, CDR2 FQGNSA. The CDR3 has 11 residues.

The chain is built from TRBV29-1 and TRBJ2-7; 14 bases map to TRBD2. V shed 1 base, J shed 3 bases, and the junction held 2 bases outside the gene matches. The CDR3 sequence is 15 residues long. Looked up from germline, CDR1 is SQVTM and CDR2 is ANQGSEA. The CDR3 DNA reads TGCAGCGTTGAAGGACTAGCGGGAGGGGGCTACGAGCAGTACTTC. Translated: CSVEGLAGGGYEQYF.

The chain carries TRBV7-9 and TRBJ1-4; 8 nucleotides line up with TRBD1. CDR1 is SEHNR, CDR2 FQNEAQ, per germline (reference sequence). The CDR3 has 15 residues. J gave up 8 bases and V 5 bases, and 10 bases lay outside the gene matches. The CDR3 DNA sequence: TGTGCCAGCAGCGCCCGACAGGGGAGGAACGAAAAACTGTTTTTT. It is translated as CASSARQGRNEKLFF.

The CDR3: CASSFWSRNTGELFF. CDR3 coding DNA: TGTGCCAGCAGTTTTTGGAGTAGGAACACCGGGGAGCTGTTTTTT. V and J are TRBV12-3 or TRBV12-4 and TRBJ2-2; D is unresolved. CDR3 length: 15 amino acids. Trimming cost V 3 bases and J 1 base, with 9 bases left between them.

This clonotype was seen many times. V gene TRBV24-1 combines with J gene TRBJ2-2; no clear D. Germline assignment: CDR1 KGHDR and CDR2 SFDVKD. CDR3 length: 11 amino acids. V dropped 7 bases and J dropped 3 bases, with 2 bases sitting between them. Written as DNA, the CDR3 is TGTGCCACCAGAGACACCGGGGAGCTGTTTTTT. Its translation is CATRDTGELFF.

In DNA form, the CDR3 reads TGTGCCAGCAGTGCCGGGACTGGGTATTCACCCCTCCACTTT. Its protein product is CASSAGTGYSPLHF. V and J are TRBV2 and TRBJ1-6; D is perhaps TRBD1 (5 bases). The CDR3 runs to 14 residues. The V gene lost 4 bases and the J gene lost 8 bases, with 12 bases spanning the gap. Germline-derived CDR1 and CDR2 are SNHLY and FYNNEI.

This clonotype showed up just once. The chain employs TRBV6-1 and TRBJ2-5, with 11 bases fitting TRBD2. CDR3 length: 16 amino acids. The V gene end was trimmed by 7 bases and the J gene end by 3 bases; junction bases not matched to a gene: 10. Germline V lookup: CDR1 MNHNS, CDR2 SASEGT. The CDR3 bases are TGTGCCAGCAACCGACGGGTAGCGGGAGGGAAAGAGACCCAGTACTTC. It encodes CASNRRVAGGKETQYF.

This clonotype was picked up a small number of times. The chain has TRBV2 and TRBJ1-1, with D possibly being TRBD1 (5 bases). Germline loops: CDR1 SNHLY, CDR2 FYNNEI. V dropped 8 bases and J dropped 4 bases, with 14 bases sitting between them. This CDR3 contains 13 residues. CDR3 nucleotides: TGTGCCAGCCATAGGGGTTATGGCACTGAAGCTTTCTTT. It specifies CASHRGYGTEAFF.

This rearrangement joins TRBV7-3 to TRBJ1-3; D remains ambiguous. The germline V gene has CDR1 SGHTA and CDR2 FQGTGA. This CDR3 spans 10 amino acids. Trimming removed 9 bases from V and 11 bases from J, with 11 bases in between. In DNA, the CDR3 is TGTGCCAGTAGTCCTAGCGCCATATATTTT. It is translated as CASSPSAIYF.

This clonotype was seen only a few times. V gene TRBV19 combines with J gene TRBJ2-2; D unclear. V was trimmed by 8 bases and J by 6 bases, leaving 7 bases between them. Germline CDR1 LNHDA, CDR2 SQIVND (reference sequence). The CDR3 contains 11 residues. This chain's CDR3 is CASQFPGELFF. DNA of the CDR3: TGTGCCAGTCAGTTCCCCGGGGAGCTGTTTTTT.

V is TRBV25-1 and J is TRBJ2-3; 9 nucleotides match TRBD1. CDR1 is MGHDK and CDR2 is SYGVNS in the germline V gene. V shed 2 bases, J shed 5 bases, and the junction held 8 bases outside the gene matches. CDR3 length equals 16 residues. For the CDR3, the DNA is TGTGCCAGCAGTGAACTACGGACAGGGGATAAAGATACGCAGTATTTT. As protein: CASSELRTGDKDTQYF.

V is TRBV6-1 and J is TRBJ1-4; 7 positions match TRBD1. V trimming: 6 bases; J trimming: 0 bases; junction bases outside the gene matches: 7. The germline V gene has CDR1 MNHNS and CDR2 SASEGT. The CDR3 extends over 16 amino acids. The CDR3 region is CASSRWDSATNEKLFF. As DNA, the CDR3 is TGTGCCAGCAGCCGCTGGGACAGTGCAACTAATGAAAAACTGTTTTTT.

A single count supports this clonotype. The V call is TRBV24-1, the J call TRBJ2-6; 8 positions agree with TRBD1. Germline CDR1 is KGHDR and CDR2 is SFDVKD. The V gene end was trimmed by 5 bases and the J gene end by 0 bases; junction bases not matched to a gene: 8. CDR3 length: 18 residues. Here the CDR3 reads CATSAKGRGHSGANVLTF. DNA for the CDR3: TGTGCCACCAGTGCTAAGGGCAGGGGGCACTCTGGGGCCAACGTCCTGACTTTC.